The rows below give T cell receptor beta chains drawn from one sample of a study of T cells in Graves' hyperthyroidism and ophthalmopathy. TCRdb reanalysed the multiplex PCR reads using MiXCR and keeps one entry per CDR3 protein. The sample lists hundreds of thousands of distinct CDR3 sequences, approximately 13% occurring once. Input material: blood. All receptors derive from a woman younger than 35 with Graves' hyperthyroidism. Both conserved end residues are part of each CDR3. A D gene is named only where the DNA matches it firmly. A clone size is listed for some rows: how often the clone was seen (once, few, many), or a class if it is expanded.

CDR3 protein,CDR3 DNA,clone size,D gene,J gene,V gene
CASRVQETQYF,TGCGCCAGCAGAGTACAGGAGACCCAGTACTTC,many,.,TRBJ2-5,TRBV10-1
CASSSFSGQETQYF,TGTGCCAGCAGCTCCTTTTCGGGACAAGAGACCCAGTACTTC,few,.,TRBJ2-5,TRBV28
CASIEEAGSSKSYEQYF,TGTGCCAGCATCGAAGAGGCGGGTAGTTCTAAGTCCTACGAGCAGTACTTC,many,.,TRBJ2-7,TRBV2
CASSSIDRLDYGYTF,TGTGCCAGCAGCTCAATTGACAGGCTAGACTATGGCTACACCTTC,many,.,TRBJ1-2,TRBV11-2
CSATGRDNYEQYF,TGCAGTGCTACGGGCCGGGACAACTACGAGCAGTACTTC,many,.,TRBJ2-7,TRBV20-1
CASVVGASNQPQHF,TGTGCCAGCGTAGTAGGGGCGAGCAATCAGCCCCAGCATTTT,many,.,TRBJ1-5,TRBV7-8
CAIDPGSSSNQPQHF,TGTGCCATCGACCCCGGGTCATCTAGCAATCAGCCCCAGCATTTT,many,.,TRBJ1-5,TRBV28
CASSPYMSEGEGYTF,TGTGCCAGCAGCCCTTATATGTCCGAAGGAGAGGGCTACACCTTC,many,.,TRBJ1-2,TRBV7-2
CATSLPGLAGDEQYF,TGTGCCACCAGCCTACCGGGACTAGCGGGAGACGAGCAGTACTTC,many,TRBD2,TRBJ2-7,TRBV15
CASSFEWDPGAFF,TGTGCCAGCAGTTTTGAGTGGGACCCAGGAGCTTTCTTT,many,.,TRBJ1-1,TRBV12-3/TRBV12-4
CASSQQGAGEQYF,TGTGCCAGCAGCCAGCAAGGGGCCGGGGAGCAGTACTTC,many,.,TRBJ2-7,TRBV7-3
CASSPRLAGGPYNEQFF,TGTGCCAGCAGCCCTAGGTTAGCGGGGGGGCCATACAATGAGCAGTTCTTC,many,TRBD2,TRBJ2-1,TRBV7-9
CASSLGTSGNSETQYF,TGCGCCAGCAGCTTGGGGACTAGCGGGAATTCGGAGACCCAGTACTTC,.,TRBD2,TRBJ2-5,TRBV5-1
CASSDPAWDAQETQYF,TGTGCCAGCAGCGACCCTGCATGGGACGCTCAAGAGACCCAGTACTTC,many,.,TRBJ2-5,TRBV7-9
CATSRESRNSPLHF,TGTGCCACCAGCAGAGAAAGTCGGAATTCACCCCTCCACTTT,many,.,TRBJ1-6,TRBV15
CSARDERGLGYGYTF,TGCAGTGCTAGAGATGAACGGGGTCTGGGCTATGGCTACACCTTC,many,.,TRBJ1-2,TRBV20-1
CSARRGEIPQETQYF,TGCAGTGCTAGAAGAGGGGAGATTCCCCAAGAGACCCAGTACTTC,few,.,TRBJ2-5,TRBV20-1
CASTLTGAQETQYF,TGTGCCAGCACTTTGACAGGCGCCCAAGAGACCCAGTACTTC,few,.,TRBJ2-5,TRBV28
CASSKTGQLNEQYF,TGTGCCAGCAGTAAGACGGGCCAACTAAACGAGCAGTACTTC,.,.,TRBJ2-7,TRBV7-8
CASSQPPDNHGYTF,TGTGCCAGCAGCCAACCCCCCGACAACCATGGCTACACCTTC,few,.,TRBJ1-2,TRBV14
CASRLAGVGETRYF,TGTGCCAGCAGATTAGCGGGAGTGGGGGAGACCCGGTACTTC,few,TRBD2,TRBJ2-5,TRBV28
CASSQDRDPGPTDTQYF,TGTGCCAGCAGCCAAGATCGCGACCCCGGTCCCACAGATACGCAGTATTTT,many,.,TRBJ2-3,TRBV3-1
CASSGGISYEQYF,TGTGCCAGCAGCGGCGGGATCTCCTACGAGCAGTACTTC,.,.,TRBJ2-7,TRBV5-6
CASSLRSTGELFF,TGTGCCAGCAGCTTAAGGAGCACCGGGGAGCTGTTTTTT,many,.,TRBJ2-2,TRBV7-3
CASSLESGGAYEQYF,TGTGCCAGCAGCTTGGAATCAGGGGGAGCCTACGAGCAGTACTTC,many,TRBD1,TRBJ2-7,TRBV5-5
CASSLVGPSGAFF,TGTGCCAGCAGCTTAGTAGGCCCGAGTGGGGCTTTCTTT,many,.,TRBJ1-1,TRBV7-9
CASSYGPGGAHSPLHF,TGTGCCAGCAGTTACGGTCCCGGGGGGGCACACTCACCCCTCCACTTT,many,.,TRBJ1-6,TRBV6-5
CASSQEWAPETQYF,TGTGCCAGCAGCCAAGAATGGGCTCCGGAGACCCAGTACTTC,.,.,TRBJ2-5,TRBV3-1
CVSSSWPTFHGTSIGEQYF,TGTGTCAGCAGCTCCTGGCCCACTTTCCACGGGACATCCATTGGCGAGCAGTACTTC,few,.,TRBJ2-7,TRBV7-2
CATSRDPASGFEQFF,TGTGCCACCAGCAGAGATCCAGCTAGCGGGTTTGAGCAGTTCTTC,many,TRBD2,TRBJ2-1,TRBV15
CASTDISYNEQFF,TGTGCCAGCACTGACATCTCCTACAATGAGCAGTTCTTC,many,.,TRBJ2-1,TRBV2
CASSPISGRHDEQFF,TGTGCCAGCAGCCCAATTAGCGGGAGGCACGATGAGCAGTTCTTC,many,TRBD2,TRBJ2-1,TRBV3-1
CASKVLGTTSTDTQYF,TGTGCCAGCAAAGTTCTAGGGACGACTAGCACAGATACGCAGTATTTT,many,.,TRBJ2-3,TRBV6-2/TRBV6-3
CASSLWRGNEQFF,TGTGCCAGCAGCTTATGGCGGGGCAATGAGCAGTTCTTC,many,.,TRBJ2-1,TRBV7-6
CASTSSGWDGYTF,TGTGCCAGCACCAGTTCAGGGTGGGATGGCTACACCTTC,few,.,TRBJ1-2,TRBV9
CASSFDRLSYEQYF,TGTGCCAGCAGTTTTGACAGATTATCCTACGAGCAGTACTTC,many,.,TRBJ2-7,TRBV12-3/TRBV12-4
CASSRSQGGTEAFF,TGTGCCAGCAGCCGTTCTCAGGGGGGTACTGAAGCTTTCTTT,few,TRBD1,TRBJ1-1,TRBV5-8
CACRPVLEKQYF,TGTGCCTGCCGACCGGTTCTAGAGAAGCAGTACTTC,many,.,TRBJ2-7,TRBV30
CSVEDPLAGTGELFF,TGCAGCGTTGAAGATCCCCTAGCTGGCACCGGGGAGCTGTTTTTT,many,.,TRBJ2-2,TRBV29-1
CASSSGTGSSPLHF,TGTGCCAGCAGCTCCGGGACAGGGAGTTCACCCCTCCACTTT,many,TRBD1,TRBJ1-6,TRBV7-9
CASSSIGGFTDTQYF,TGCGCCAGCAGCTCGATAGGTGGATTCACAGATACGCAGTATTTT,.,.,TRBJ2-3,TRBV5-1
CSAPTGGTSGAYNEQFF,TGCAGTGCTCCCACGGGAGGGACTAGCGGGGCCTACAATGAGCAGTTCTTC,.,TRBD2,TRBJ2-1,TRBV20-1
CASSRTAENYGYTF,TGTGCCAGCAGTCGGACAGCTGAAAACTATGGCTACACCTTC,.,.,TRBJ1-2,TRBV12-3/TRBV12-4
CASSQTGRADIQYF,TGTGCCAGCAGCCAGACCGGGCGAGCAGACATTCAGTACTTC,many,.,TRBJ2-4,TRBV3-1
CASSQDWVVRNNEQFF,TGCGCCAGCAGCCAAGATTGGGTGGTTAGGAACAATGAGCAGTTCTTC,few,.,TRBJ2-1,TRBV4-3
CATGIGDTQYF,TGTGCCACAGGAATCGGCGATACGCAGTATTTT,many,.,TRBJ2-3,TRBV12-3/TRBV12-4
CASSRDDFYEQYF,TGTGCCAGCAGCCGGGACGATTTCTACGAGCAGTACTTC,many,.,TRBJ2-7,TRBV12-3/TRBV12-4
CASIPGLAGNNEQFF,TGTGCCAGCATTCCCGGACTAGCGGGAAACAATGAGCAGTTCTTC,many,TRBD2,TRBJ2-1,TRBV12-3/TRBV12-4
CASRSGTWGGQYF,TGTGCCAGCAGGTCCGGGACGTGGGGAGGGCAGTACTTC,.,.,TRBJ2-7,TRBV12-3/TRBV12-4
CASREDRGPYQETQYF,TGTGCCAGCAGAGAGGACAGGGGGCCGTACCAAGAGACCCAGTACTTC,many,TRBD1,TRBJ2-5,TRBV28
CSAWTGGIGYTF,TGCAGTGCTTGGACAGGGGGGATTGGCTACACCTTC,many,TRBD1,TRBJ1-2,TRBV20-1
CASSPSYGGPEQFF,TGTGCCAGCAGCCCTAGCTACGGAGGTCCTGAGCAGTTCTTC,.,.,TRBJ2-1,TRBV11-2
CASSVAFGALTGELFF,TGTGCCAGCAGCGTAGCCTTTGGGGCGCTCACCGGGGAGCTGTTTTTT,.,.,TRBJ2-2,TRBV9
CSASDGTGLKLFF,TGCAGTGCTAGTGACGGGACAGGGCTGAAACTGTTTTTT,many,TRBD1,TRBJ1-4,TRBV20-1
CASSQDRGQGASYEQYF,TGTGCCAGCAGCCAAGATCGGGGACAGGGAGCCTCCTACGAGCAGTACTTC,many,TRBD1,TRBJ2-7,TRBV3-1
CASSQGTGNAKALAKNIQYF,TGTGCCAGCAGTCAAGGGACAGGGAACGCAAAAGCTCTAGCCAAAAACATTCAGTACTTC,.,TRBD1,TRBJ2-4,TRBV6-2/TRBV6-3
CASSLAGGSSNQPQHF,TGTGCCAGCAGCTTAGCGGGAGGGTCTAGCAATCAGCCCCAGCATTTT,many,.,TRBJ1-5,TRBV7-8
CASSRPWETQYF,TGTGCCAGCAGCCGGCCCTGGGAGACCCAGTACTTC,few,.,TRBJ2-5,TRBV3-1
CASTKSRSGRAIEAQYF,TGTGCCAGCACCAAATCTCGGAGCGGGAGGGCCATAGAGGCCCAGTACTTC,.,TRBD2,TRBJ2-5,TRBV6-8